These 6 T cell receptor beta chains were sequenced from one sample in a study of T cell responses to AZD1222 COVID-19 vaccine. Data came from immunoSEQ multiplex PCR; TCRdb stores just in-frame clones and leaves some out. The data contain about 130,000 clones, around 87% of them singletons. Source: peripheral blood, taken on day 0 of AZD1222 vaccination. These receptors were taken from an adult in good health.

This clone appeared a single time. J is TRBJ2-1 and V is TRBV28, with 11 bases fitting TRBD2. In germline, CDR1 is MDHEN, CDR2 SYDVKM. Germline trimming cut 2 bases from V and 4 bases from J; bases unmatched to any gene: 1. The CDR3 covers 15 residues. In DNA, the CDR3 is TGTGCCAGCAGTTTAGGGACTAGCGGATACAATGAGCAGTTCTTC. Translation gives CASSLGTSGYNEQFF.

The CDR3 DNA follows: TGCAGTGCTAGTCCCGCCCGCGACGGAAACACCATATATTTT. Translation gives CSASPARDGNTIYF. The rearrangement uses TRBV20-1 and TRBJ1-3; D ambiguous. This CDR3 region has 14 residues. Trimming took off 3 bases at V and 4 bases at J, with 13 bases between the two ends. Germline CDR1 DFQATT, CDR2 SNEGSKA (reference sequence).

The chain has TRBV12-3 or TRBV12-4 and TRBJ2-6, with D possibly matching TRBD1 (5 bases). The V and J ends lost 7 bases and 7 bases respectively, with 11 bases between them. This CDR3 spans 13 amino acids. The CDR3 spells CASNVRVANVLTF. For the CDR3, the DNA is TGTGCCAGCAACGTCAGGGTCGCCAACGTCCTGACTTTC.

This clone was seen once. V and J are TRBV7-2 and TRBJ2-5, with 9 bases fitting TRBD2. The ends lost 5 bases at V and 2 bases at J; junction bases unmatched: 6. The germline gives CDR1 SGHTA, CDR2 FQGNSA. The CDR3 runs to 15 residues. CDR3 nucleotide sequence: TGTGCCAGCAGCCCACAAGCGGGGGGTCAAGAGACCCAGTACTTC. Protein product: CASSPQAGGQETQYF.

J is TRBJ1-6 and V is TRBV7-2; D not certain. Germline CDR1 reads SGHTA; CDR2 reads FQGNSA. The CDR3 sequence is 16 residues long. V lost 6 bases, J lost 0 bases, and 12 bases lay in between. CDR3 in amino acids: CASSRRNLSYNSPLHF. The CDR3 DNA follows: TGTGCCAGCAGTAGGAGGAACCTCTCCTATAATTCACCCCTCCACTTT.

This clone was detected once. J is TRBJ1-5 and V is TRBV6-5, with TRBD1 identical over 8 bases. Germline trimming cut 10 bases from V and 0 bases from J; bases unmatched to any gene: 5. The CDR3 covers 14 residues. Per the germline V gene, CDR1 is MNHEY and CDR2 is SVGAGI. CDR3 protein: CATRQGYSNQPQHF. The CDR3 DNA sequence: TGTGCCACTCGACAGGGGTATAGCAATCAGCCCCAGCATTTT.